The T cell receptor (beta chain) described here comes from a study of blood T cells in healthy people across ages. With 0 bases clipped from V and 4 bases from J, the junction kept 3 bases outside the gene matches. Germline lookup yields CDR1 KGHSH and CDR2 LQKENI. The CDR3 runs to 15 residues. A second PCR, run for about 6 to 11 cycles, used a sample-barcoded 5' primer plus a J-beta primer mix. TCRdb recomputed calls from the 5' RACE reads with MiXCR, one row per CDR3 protein. The sample includes about 500,000 distinct CDR3 sequences, about 25% seen only once; the top ten take approximately 8.7%. The sample was also linked to a second study, of T cells of mothers and their children.

Sequencing was carried out using blood. The TCR comes from a boy younger than 18 in good health. The chain employs TRBV18 and TRBJ2-7, with 10 nucleotides matching TRBD1. DNA of the CDR3: TGTGCCAGCTCACCACCGAGGGGACAGGGGTACGAGCAGTACTTC. This encodes CASSPPRGQGYEQYF.